A selection of T cell receptor beta chains follows, all from one sample in a study of response to subunit inactivated influenza vaccine. One entry per CDR3 protein, called by TCRdb with MiXCR from the RT-PCR reads. Among about 190,000 distinct CDR3 sequences, around 15% were seen once, and the ten largest hold about 26%. Here the sequenced sample was CD8+ T cells sorted from PBMCs, taken 4 to 6 days after vaccination. Every receptor here comes from a middle-aged man who received an inactivated influenza vaccine. CDR3s include the opening cysteine and the closing phenylalanine or tryptophan.

CDR3 protein	V gene	J gene
CAINPPRGDTQYF	TRBV2	TRBJ2-3
CASSESSPGADTQYF	TRBV10-1	TRBJ2-3
CASSSTTGSFEQYF	TRBV7-9	TRBJ2-7
CASSADRAEQYF	TRBV5-1	TRBJ2-7
CASSLRRVVAASSYEQYF	TRBV7-2	TRBJ2-7
CASSLTGDVGRETQYF	TRBV13	TRBJ2-5
CASSQGDNEQFF	TRBV4-3	TRBJ2-1
CASSPNGATVGETQYF	TRBV4-1	TRBJ2-5
CSASWTSGGGIYYNEQFF	TRBV20-1	TRBJ2-1
CASSYLRLAEGTQYF	TRBV6-5	TRBJ2-5
CASSQDTSGGAISGELFF	TRBV4-3	TRBJ2-2
CASSQDPREANTGELFF	TRBV4-3	TRBJ2-2
CASSLGQVLSAFF	TRBV12-3/TRBV12-4	TRBJ1-1
CASSLYFGALGYTF	TRBV27	TRBJ1-2
CSVSGLANSYYNEQFF	TRBV29-1	TRBJ2-1
CASRLGEGSYEQYF	TRBV28	TRBJ2-7
CASSLRDRGGEQYF	TRBV12-1	TRBJ2-7
CASSLAGGPSAAEQFF	TRBV7-9	TRBJ2-1
CASSRQVGELFF	TRBV28	TRBJ2-2